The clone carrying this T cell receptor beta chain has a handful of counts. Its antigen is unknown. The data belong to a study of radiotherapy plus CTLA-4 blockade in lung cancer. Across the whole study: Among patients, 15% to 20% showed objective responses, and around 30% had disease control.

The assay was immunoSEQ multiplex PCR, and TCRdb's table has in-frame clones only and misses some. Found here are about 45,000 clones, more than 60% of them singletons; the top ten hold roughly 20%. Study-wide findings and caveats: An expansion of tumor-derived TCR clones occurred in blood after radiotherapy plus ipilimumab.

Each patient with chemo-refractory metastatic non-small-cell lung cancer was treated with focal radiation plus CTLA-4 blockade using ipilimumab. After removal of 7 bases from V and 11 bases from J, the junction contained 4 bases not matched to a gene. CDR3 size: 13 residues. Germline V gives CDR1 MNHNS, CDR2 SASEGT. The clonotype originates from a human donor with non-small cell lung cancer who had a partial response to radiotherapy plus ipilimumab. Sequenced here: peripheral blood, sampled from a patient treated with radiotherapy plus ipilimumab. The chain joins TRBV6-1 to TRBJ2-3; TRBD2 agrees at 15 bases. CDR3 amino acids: CASIGLAGGRQYF. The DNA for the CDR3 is TGTGCCAGCATTGGACTAGCGGGAGGGCGGCAGTATTTT.